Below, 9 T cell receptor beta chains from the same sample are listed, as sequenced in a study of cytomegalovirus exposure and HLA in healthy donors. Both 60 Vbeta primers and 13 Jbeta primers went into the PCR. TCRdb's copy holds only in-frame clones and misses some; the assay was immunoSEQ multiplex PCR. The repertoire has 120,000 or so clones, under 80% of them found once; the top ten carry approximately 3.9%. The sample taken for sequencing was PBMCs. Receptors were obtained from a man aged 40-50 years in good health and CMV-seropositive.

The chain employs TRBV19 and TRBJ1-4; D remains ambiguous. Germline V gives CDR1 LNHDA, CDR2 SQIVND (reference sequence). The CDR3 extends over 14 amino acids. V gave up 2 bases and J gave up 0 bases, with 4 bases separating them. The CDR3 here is CASSISATNEKLFF. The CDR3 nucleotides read TGTGCCAGTAGTATATCTGCAACTAATGAAAAACTGTTTTTT.

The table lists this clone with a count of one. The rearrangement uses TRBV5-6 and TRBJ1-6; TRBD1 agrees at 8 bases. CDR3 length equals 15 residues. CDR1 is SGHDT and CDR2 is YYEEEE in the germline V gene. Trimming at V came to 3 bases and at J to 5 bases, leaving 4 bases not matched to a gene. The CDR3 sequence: CASSWLTGDNSPLHF. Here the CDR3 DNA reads TGTGCCAGCAGCTGGCTGACAGGGGATAATTCACCCCTCCACTTT. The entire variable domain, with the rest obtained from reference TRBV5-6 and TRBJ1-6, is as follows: DAGVTQSPTHLIKTRGQQVTLRCSPKSGHDTVSWYQQALGQGPQFIFQYYEEEERQRGNFPDRFSGHQFPNYSSELNVNALLLGDSALYLCASSWLTGDNSPLHFGNGTRLTVT.

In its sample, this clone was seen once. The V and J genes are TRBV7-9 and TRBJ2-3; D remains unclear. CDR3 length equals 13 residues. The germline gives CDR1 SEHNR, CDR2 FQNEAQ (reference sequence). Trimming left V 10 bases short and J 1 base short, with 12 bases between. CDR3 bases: TGTGCCAACGGTTTTGGGCGCACAGATACGCAGTATTTT. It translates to CANGFGRTDTQYF.

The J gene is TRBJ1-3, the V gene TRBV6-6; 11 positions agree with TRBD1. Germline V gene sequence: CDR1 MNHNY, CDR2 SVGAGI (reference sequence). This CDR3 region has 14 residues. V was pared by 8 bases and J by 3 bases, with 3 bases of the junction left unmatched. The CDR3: CASGQGAGGNTIYF. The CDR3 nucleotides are TGTGCCAGCGGACAGGGGGCGGGTGGAAACACCATATATTTT.

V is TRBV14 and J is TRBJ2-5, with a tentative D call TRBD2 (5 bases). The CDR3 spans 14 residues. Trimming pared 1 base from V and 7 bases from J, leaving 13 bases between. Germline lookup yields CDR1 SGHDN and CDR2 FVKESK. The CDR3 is CASSQVSGGGTQYF. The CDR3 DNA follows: TGTGCCAGCAGCCAAGTCAGCGGCGGTGGGACCCAGTACTTC.

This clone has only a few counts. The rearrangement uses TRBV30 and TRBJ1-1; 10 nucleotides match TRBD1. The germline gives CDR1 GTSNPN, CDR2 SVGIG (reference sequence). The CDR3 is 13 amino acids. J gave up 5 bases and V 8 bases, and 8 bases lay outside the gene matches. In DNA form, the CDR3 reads TGTGCCCAGGAGACAGGGGGCATAACTGAAGCTTTCTTT. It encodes CAQETGGITEAFF.

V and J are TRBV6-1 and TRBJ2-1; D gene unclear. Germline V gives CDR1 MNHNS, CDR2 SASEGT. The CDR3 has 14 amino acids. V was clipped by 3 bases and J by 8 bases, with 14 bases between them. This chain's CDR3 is CASSEGSTVHEQFF. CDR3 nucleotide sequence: TGTGCCAGCAGTGAGGGTAGCACCGTCCATGAGCAGTTCTTC.

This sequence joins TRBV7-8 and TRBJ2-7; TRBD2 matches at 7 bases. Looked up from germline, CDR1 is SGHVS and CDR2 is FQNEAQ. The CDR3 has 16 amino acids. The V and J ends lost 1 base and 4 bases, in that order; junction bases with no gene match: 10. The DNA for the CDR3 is TGTGCCAGCAGCTTAGGGGTCCGGGGAGGGAAGTACGAGCAGTACTTC. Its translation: CASSLGVRGGKYEQYF.

The CDR3 DNA reads as TGTGCCAGCAGTTCTAAACTGAGAACAGGGACTGAAGCTTTCTTT. Residues: CASSSKLRTGTEAFF. The rearrangement joins TRBV6-1 to TRBJ1-1; tentative D call: TRBD1 (6 bases). V lost 5 bases to trimming and J lost 5 bases, with 18 bases between them. In germline, CDR1 is MNHNS, CDR2 SASEGT. This CDR3 is 15 amino acids long.